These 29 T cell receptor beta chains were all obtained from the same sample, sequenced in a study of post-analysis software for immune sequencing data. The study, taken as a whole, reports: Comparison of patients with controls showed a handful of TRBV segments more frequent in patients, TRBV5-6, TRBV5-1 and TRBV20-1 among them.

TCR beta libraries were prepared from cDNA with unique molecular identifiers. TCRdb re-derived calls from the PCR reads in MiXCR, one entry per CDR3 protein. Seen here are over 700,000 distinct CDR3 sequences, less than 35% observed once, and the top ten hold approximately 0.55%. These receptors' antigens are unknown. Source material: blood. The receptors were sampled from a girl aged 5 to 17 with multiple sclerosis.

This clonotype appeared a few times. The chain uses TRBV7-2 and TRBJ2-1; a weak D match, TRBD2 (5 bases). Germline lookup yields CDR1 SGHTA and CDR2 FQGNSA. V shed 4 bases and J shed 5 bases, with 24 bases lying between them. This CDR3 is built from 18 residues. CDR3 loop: CASSSPGRGRVSHNEQFF. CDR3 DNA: TGTGCCAGCAGCTCTCCGGGTCGGGGAAGGGTCAGCCACAATGAGCAGTTCTTC.

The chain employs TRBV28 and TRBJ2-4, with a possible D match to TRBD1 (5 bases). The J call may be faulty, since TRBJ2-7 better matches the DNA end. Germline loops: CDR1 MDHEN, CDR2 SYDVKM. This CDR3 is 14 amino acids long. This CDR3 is CASSPQGFGHEQYF. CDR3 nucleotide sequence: TGTGCCAGCAGTCCCCAGGGATTTGGTCACGAGCAGTACTTC.

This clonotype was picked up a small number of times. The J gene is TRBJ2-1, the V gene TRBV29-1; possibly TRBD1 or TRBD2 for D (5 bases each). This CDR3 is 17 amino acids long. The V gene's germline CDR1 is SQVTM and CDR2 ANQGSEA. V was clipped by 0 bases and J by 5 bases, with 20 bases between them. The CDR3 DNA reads TGCAGCGTTGAAGATCGGTGGGGGACGGGTTCCCACAATGAGCAGTTCTTC. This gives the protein CSVEDRWGTGSHNEQFF.

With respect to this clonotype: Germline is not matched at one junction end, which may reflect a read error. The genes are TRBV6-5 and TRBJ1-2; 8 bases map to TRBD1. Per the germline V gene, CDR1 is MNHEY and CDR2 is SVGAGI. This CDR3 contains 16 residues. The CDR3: CACSFYQGAGVRGYTF. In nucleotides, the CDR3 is TGTGCCTGCAGTTTCTATCAGGGGGCCGGGGTCAGAGGCTACACCTTC.

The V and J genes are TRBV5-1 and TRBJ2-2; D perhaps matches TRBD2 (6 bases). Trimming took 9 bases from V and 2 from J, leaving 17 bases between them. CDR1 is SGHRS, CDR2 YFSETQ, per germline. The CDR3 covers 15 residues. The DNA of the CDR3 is TGCGCCACCCGGACTGGGGGGTCTAACACCGGGGAGCTGTTTTTT. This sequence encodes CATRTGGSNTGELFF.

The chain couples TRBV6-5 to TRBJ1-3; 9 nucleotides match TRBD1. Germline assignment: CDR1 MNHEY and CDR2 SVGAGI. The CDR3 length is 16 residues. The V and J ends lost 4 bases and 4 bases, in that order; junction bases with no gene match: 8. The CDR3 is CASSSLGQGTGNTIYF. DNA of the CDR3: TGTGCCAGCAGTTCTTTGGGACAGGGTACCGGAAACACCATATATTTT.

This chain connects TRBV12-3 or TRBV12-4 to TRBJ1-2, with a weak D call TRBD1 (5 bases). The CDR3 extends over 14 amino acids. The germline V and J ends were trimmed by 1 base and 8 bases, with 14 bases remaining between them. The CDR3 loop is CASSLVAGGTGYTF. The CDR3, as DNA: TGTGCCAGCAGTTTAGTAGCGGGGGGGACGGGCTACACCTTC.

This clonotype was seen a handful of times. CDR3 region: CSAGGGENEQFF. The DNA of the CDR3 is TGCAGCGCCGGGGGCGGGGAAAATGAGCAGTTCTTC. The chain recombines TRBV29-1 with TRBJ2-1; D possibly uses TRBD1 or TRBD2 (6 bases each). V lost 7 bases to trimming and J lost 7 bases, with 14 bases between them. The CDR3 totals 12 residues. Per germline, CDR1 SQVTM and CDR2 ANQGSEA.

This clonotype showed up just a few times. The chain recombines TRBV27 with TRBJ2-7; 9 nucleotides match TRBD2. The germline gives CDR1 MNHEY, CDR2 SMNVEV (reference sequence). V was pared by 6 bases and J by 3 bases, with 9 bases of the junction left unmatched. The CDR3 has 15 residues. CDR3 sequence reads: CASRGAGGGVYEQYF. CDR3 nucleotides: TGTGCCAGCAGGGGAGCGGGGGGCGGTGTCTACGAGCAGTACTTC.

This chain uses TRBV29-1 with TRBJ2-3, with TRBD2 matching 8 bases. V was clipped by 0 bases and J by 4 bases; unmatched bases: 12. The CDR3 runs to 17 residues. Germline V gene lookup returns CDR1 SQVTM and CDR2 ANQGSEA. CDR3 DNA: TGCAGCGTTGAAGATATGGGAGCGGGAGCCCCCCCAGATACGCAGTATTTT. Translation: CSVEDMGAGAPPDTQYF.

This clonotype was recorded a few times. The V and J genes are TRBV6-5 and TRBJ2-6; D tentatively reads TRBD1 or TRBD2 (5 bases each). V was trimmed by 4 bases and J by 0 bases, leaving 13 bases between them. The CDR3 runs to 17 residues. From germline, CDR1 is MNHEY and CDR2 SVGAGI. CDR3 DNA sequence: TGTGCCAGCAGTTCCGGGACGGCCTACTCTGGGGCCAACGTCCTGACTTTC. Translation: CASSSGTAYSGANVLTF.

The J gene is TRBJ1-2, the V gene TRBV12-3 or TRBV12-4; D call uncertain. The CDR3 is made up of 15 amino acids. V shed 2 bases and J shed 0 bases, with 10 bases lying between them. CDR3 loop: CASSLIATANYGYTF. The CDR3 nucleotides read TGTGCCAGCAGTTTAATAGCAACGGCTAACTATGGCTACACCTTC.

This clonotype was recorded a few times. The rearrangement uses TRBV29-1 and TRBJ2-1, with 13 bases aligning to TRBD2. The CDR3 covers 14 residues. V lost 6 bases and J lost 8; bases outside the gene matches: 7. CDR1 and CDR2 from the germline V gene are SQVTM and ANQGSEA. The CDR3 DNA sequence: TGCAGCGTGCGGACTAGCGGGAGTATTGATGAGCAGTTCTTC. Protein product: CSVRTSGSIDEQFF.

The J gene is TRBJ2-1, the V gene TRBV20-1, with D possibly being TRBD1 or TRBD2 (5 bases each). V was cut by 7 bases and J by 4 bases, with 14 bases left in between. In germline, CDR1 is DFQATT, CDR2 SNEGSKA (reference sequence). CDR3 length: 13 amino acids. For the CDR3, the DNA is TGCAGTGGCCGGGACCGAACTTACAATGAGCAGTTCTTC. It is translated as CSGRDRTYNEQFF.

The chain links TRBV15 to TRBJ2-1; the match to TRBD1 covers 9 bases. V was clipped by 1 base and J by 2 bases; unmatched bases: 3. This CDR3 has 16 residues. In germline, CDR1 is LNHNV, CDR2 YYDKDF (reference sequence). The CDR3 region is CATSRAGQGPYNEQFF. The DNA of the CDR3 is TGTGCCACCAGCAGAGCGGGACAGGGACCCTACAATGAGCAGTTCTTC.

The DNA for the CDR3 is TGTGCCAGCAGGGGAGGAGGGTACTACGAGCAGTACTTC. Translating it yields CASRGGGYYEQYF. This chain uses TRBV28 with TRBJ2-7, with D tentatively TRBD2 (6 bases). The CDR3 consists of 13 residues. Per germline, CDR1 MDHEN and CDR2 SYDVKM. V lost 6 bases and J lost 3, with 12 bases in between.

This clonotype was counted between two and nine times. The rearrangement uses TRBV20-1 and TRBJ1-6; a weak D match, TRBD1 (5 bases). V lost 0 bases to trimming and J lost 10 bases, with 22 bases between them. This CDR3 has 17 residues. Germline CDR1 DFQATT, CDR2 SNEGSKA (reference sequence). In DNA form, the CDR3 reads TGCAGTGCTAGAGATAGTTCAGGGAGTGTCCTTAACTCACCCCTCCACTTT. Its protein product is CSARDSSGSVLNSPLHF.

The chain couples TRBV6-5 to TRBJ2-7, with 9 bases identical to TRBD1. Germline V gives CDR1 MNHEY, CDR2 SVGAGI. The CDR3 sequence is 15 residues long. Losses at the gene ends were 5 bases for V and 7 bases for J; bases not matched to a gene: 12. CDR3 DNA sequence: TGTGCCAGCAGTGAAACAGGGGGCCCGGGTCATGAGCAGTACTTC. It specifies CASSETGGPGHEQYF.

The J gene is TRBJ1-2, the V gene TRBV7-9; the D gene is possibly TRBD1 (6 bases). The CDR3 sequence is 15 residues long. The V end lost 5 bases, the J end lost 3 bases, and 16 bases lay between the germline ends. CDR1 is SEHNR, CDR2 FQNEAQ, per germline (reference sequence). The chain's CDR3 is CASSPVGGRDYGYTF. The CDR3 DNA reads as TGTGCCAGCAGCCCGGTCGGGGGCCGGGACTATGGCTACACCTTC.

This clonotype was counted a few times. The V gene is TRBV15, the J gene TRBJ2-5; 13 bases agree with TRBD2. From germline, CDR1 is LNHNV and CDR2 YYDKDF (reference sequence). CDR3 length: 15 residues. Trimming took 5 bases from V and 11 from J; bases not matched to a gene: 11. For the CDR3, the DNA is TGTGCCACCAGCGGACGGACTAGCGGGGGAGATGAGCAGTACTTC. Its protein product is CATSGRTSGGDEQYF.

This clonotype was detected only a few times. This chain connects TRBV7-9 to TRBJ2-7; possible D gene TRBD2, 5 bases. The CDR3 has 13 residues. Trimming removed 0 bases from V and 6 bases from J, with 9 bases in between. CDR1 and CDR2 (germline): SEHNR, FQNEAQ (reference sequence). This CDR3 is CASSLAPRGEQYF. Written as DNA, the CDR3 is TGTGCCAGCAGCTTAGCGCCCCGGGGCGAGCAGTACTTC.

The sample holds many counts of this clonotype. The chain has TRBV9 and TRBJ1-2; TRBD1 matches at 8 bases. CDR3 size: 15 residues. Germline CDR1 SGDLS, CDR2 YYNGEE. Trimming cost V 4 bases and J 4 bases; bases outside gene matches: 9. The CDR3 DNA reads TGTGCCAGCAGCCATGGACAGGGCTTAGGCTATGGCTACACCTTC. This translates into CASSHGQGLGYGYTF.

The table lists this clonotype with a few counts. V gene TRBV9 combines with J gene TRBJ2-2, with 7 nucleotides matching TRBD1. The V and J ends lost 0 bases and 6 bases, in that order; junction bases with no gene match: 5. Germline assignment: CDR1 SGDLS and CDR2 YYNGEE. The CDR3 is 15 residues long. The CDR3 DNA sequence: TGTGCCAGCAGCGTAGGAGGGGGCGCGGCCGGGGAGCTGTTTTTT. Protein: CASSVGGGAAGELFF.

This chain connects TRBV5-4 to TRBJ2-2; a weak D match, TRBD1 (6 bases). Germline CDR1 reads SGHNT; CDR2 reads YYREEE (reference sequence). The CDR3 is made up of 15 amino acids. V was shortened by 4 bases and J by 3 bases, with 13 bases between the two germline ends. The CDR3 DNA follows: TGTGCCAGCAGCCCAGACAGGATCGACACCGGGGAGCTGTTTTTT. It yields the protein CASSPDRIDTGELFF.

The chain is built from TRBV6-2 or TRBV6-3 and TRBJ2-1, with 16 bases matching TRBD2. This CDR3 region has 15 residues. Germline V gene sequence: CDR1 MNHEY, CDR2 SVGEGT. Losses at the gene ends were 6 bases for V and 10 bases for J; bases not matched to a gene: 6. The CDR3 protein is CASRPGLAGGGEQFF. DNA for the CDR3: TGTGCCAGCAGGCCGGGACTAGCGGGAGGGGGGGAGCAGTTCTTC.

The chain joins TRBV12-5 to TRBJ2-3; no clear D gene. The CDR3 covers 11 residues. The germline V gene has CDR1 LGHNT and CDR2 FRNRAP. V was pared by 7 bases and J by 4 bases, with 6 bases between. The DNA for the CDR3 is TGTGCTAGTGCCATAGCAGATACGCAGTATTTT. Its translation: CASAIADTQYF.

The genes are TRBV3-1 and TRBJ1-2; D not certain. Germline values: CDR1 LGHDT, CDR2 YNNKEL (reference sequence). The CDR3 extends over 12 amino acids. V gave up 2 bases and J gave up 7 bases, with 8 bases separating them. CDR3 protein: CASSQLRLGYTF. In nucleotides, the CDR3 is TGTGCCAGCAGCCAACTCCGGCTTGGCTACACCTTC.

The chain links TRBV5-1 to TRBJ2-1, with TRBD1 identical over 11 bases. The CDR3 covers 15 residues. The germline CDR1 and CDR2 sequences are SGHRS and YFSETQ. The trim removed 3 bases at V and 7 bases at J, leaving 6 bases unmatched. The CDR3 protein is CASSSWTGGYNEQFF. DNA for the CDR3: TGCGCCAGCAGCTCGTGGACAGGGGGCTATAATGAGCAGTTCTTC.

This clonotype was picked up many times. The CDR3 reads CASSRAGVEQFF. Written as DNA, the CDR3 is TGTGCCAGCAGCCGAGCGGGAGTTGAGCAGTTCTTC. The chain combines TRBV12-3 or TRBV12-4 with TRBJ2-1, with 8 bases aligning to TRBD2. Trimming removed 6 bases from V and 9 bases from J; junction bases left unmatched: 4. The CDR3 is made up of 12 amino acids.